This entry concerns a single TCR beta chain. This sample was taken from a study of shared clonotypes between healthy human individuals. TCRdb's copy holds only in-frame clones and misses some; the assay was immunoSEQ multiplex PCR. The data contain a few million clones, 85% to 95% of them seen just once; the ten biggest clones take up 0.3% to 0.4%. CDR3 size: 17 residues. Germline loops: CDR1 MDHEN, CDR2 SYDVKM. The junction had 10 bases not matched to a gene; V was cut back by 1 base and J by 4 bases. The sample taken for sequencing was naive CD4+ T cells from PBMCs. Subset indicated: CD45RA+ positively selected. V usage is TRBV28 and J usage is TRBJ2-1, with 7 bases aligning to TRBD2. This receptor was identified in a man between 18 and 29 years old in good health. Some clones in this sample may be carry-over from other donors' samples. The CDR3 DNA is TGTGCCAGCAGTTTATCTACCGGGAGGACCCAATACAATGAGCAGTTCTTC. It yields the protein CASSLSTGRTQYNEQFF.